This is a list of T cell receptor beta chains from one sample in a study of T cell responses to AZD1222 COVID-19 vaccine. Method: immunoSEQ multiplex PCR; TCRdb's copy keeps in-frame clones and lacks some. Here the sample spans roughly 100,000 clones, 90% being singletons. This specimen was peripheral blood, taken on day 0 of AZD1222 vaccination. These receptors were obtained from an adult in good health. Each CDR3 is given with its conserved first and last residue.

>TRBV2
CASRGYSNQPQHF
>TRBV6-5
CASSYGRGATYEQYF
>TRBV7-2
CASSLAGGDYEQYF
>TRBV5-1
CASSGKARQGAYNEQFF
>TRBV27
CASSNGGNTEAFF
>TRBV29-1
CSAGEAGANVLTF
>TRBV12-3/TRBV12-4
CASGRDRKNIQYF
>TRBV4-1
CASSQSGTNTEAFF
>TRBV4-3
CASSQDRAGYEQYF
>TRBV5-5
CASSFLAGSSYEQYF
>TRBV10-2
CASRGLAGVYNEQFF
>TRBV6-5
CASSSGVGTEAFF
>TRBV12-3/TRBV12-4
CASRDRDTEAFF